This entry describes one TCR beta chain. Other nucleotide sequences in the sample specify the same CDR3. Sequenced by immunoSEQ multiplex PCR; TCRdb stores in-frame clones only, minus some. This sample yields under 450,000 clones, of which roughly 80% are seen a single time; about 4.8% belongs to the top ten. Cohorts were based on clinical histories the participants reported. Two negative PCRs, clearance, or symptom resolution had been documented for recovered Cohort 3 donors. The data were obtained in a study of blood T cell repertoires in COVID-19. Looking at the study overall: COVID-19 samples, acute and convalescent, were from the United States, Italy and Spain. PBMCs, B-cell-depleted T cells, or T cells provided the cDNA or gDNA that made up the material.

The length of the CDR3 is 13 residues. Between the trimmed V and J ends, which lost 0 bases and 4 bases, there was a span of 4 bases. The germline CDR1 and CDR2 sequences are SGHRS and YFSETQ. The rearrangement uses TRBV5-1 and TRBJ2-2; no definite D call. The receptor's source is a woman aged 50 to 65 who had recovered from COVID-19. Sequences were obtained from PBMCs or T cells enriched from blood (not recorded which). The CDR3 protein is CASSLAGTGELFF. The CDR3 DNA reads TGCGCCAGCAGCTTGGCCGGCACCGGGGAGCTGTTTTTT.